In this sample, the clone carrying this T cell receptor beta chain turned up a few times. The CDR3 is 16 residues long. Looked up from germline, CDR1 is WSHSY and CDR2 is SAAADI. Trimming at V came to 4 bases and at J to 5 bases, leaving 12 bases not matched to a gene. The entry originates in a study of CD8 T cells in ankylosing spondylitis. TCRdb used MiXCR to reprocess the 5' RACE reads, holding one entry per CDR3 protein. The profile shows roughly 230,000 distinct CDR3 sequences, roughly 18% of them singletons. Material for sequencing was blood, either unsorted or a sorted T cell fraction (not recorded which). The TCR sequence derives from a male donor with ankylosing spondylitis or in good health (not recorded which). The chain has TRBV10-2 and TRBJ2-7; 9 positions match TRBD2. The CDR3 nucleotides read TGCGCCAGCAGTGGACCTGCGGGCGGGAGGGCCGACGAGCAGTACTTC. Translating it yields CASSGPAGGRADEQYF.